This T cell receptor (beta chain) is drawn from a study of blood T cell repertoires in COVID-19. As for the study in general: COVID-19 samples collected from the United States, Italy and Spain covered acute and convalescent phases. T cells, B-cell-depleted T cells, or PBMCs supplied cDNA or gDNA.

The authors' processing: Estimation of nucleated cell counts relied on the amplification of reference gene primers. Sequencing was performed with immunoSEQ multiplex PCR; in TCRdb, only in-frame clones are kept and a portion is missing. That table gives V, J and clone size, and the DNA gave D and trimming. The sample records fewer than 250,000 clones, around 80% being singletons. The receptor's source is a woman aged 40 to 50 with acute or convalescent COVID-19. Sequencing input: peripheral blood.

The CDR3 region is CASSLNGLAGENEQFF. The CDR3 coding sequence is TGTGCCAGCAGCCTTAACGGACTAGCGGGAGAGAATGAGCAGTTCTTC. The V and J genes are TRBV28 and TRBJ2-1, with 13 bases aligning to TRBD2. CDR3 length: 16 residues. CDR1 is MDHEN, CDR2 SYDVKM, per germline. Trimming removed 6 bases from V and 7 bases from J; junction bases left unmatched: 9. The full variable domain, its missing parts supplied by reference TRBV28 and TRBJ2-1, is DVKVTQSSRYLVKRTGEKVFLECVQDMDHENMFWYRQDPGLGLRLIYFSYDVKMKEKGDIPEGYSVSREKKERFSLILESASTNQTSMYLCASSLNGLAGENEQFFGPGTRLTVL.